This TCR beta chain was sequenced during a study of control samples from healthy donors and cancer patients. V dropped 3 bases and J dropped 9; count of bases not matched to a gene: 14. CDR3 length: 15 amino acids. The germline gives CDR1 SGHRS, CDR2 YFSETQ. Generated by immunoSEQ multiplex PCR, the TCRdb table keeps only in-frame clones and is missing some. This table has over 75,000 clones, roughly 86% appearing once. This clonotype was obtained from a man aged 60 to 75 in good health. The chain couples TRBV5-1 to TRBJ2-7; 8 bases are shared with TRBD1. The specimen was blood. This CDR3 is CASSSLPNDRGVQYF. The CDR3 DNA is TGCGCCAGCAGCTCACTCCCGAACGACAGGGGCGTGCAGTACTTC.